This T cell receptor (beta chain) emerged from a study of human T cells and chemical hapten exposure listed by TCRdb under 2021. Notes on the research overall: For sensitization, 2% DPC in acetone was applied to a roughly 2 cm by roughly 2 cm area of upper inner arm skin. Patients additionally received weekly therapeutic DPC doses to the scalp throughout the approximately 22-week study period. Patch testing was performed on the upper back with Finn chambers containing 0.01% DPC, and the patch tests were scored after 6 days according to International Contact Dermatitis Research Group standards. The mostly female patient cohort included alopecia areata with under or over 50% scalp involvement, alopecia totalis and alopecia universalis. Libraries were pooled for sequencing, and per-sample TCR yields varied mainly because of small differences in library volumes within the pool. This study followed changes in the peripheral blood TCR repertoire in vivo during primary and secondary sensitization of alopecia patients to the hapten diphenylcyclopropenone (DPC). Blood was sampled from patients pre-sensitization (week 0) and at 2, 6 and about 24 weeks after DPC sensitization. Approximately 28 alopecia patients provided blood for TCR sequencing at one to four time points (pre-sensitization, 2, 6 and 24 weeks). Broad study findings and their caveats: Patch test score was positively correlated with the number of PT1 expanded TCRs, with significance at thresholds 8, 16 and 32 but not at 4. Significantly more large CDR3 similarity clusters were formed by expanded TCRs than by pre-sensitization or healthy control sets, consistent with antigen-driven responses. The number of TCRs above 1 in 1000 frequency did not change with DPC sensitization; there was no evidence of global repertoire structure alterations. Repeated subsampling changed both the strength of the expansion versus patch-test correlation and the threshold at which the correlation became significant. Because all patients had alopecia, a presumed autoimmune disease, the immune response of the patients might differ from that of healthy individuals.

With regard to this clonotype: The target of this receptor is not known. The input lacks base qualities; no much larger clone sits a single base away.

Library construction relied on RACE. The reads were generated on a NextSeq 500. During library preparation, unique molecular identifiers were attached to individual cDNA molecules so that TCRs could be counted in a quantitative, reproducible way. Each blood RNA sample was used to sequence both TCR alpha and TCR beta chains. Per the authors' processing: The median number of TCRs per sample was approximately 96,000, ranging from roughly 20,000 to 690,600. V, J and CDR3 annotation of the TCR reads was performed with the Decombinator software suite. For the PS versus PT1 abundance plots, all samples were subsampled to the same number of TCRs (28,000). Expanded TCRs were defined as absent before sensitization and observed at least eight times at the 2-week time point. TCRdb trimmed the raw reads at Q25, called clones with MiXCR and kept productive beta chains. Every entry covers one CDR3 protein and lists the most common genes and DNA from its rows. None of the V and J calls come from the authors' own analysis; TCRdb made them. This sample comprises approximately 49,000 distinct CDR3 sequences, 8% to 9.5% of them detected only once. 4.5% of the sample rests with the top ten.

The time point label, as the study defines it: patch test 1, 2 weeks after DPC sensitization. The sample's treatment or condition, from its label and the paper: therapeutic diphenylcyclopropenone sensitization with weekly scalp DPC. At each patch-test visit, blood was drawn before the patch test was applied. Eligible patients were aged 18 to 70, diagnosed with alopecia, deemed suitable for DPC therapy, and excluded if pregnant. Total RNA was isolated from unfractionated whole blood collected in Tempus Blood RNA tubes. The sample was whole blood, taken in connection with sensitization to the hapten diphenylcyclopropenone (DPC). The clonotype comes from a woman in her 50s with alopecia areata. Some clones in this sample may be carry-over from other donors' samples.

The bases are TGTGCCAGCAGTTACTCTCAGACTGATGTTGGAGAGCAGTACTTC. It specifies CASSYSQTDVGEQYF. The chain is assembled from TRBV6-6 and TRBJ2-7; the D gene lacks a confident call. The CDR3, cysteine through phenylalanine, is 15 amino acids long. This entry keeps only the CDR3 DNA: 45 bases, framed from base 1. CDR1 and CDR2, per the germline V gene (reference sequence), are MNHNY and SVGAGI. V is clipped by 0 bases and J by 7 bases, and the sequence between their germline boundaries is 16 bases long.